This TCR beta chain was profiled in a study of blood T cell repertoires in COVID-19. This CDR3 comprises 16 residues. Trimming took off 0 bases at V and 0 bases at J, with 10 bases between the two ends. The germline V gene has CDR1 SGHRS and CDR2 YFSETQ. Profiled with immunoSEQ multiplex PCR; TCRdb holds only in-frame clones, not every one. Here the sample spans 150,000 to 200,000 clones, over 75% being singletons. Assignments of participants to cohorts depended upon their own reported clinical history. The TCR comes from a woman between 18 and 29 years old who had recovered from COVID-19. The source material was PBMCs or T cells enriched from blood (not recorded which). This sequence joins TRBV5-1 and TRBJ2-1, with D uncertain. Here the CDR3 DNA reads TGCGCCAGCAGCTTGGGGGCAGGAAACTCCTACAATGAGCAGTTCTTC. Translating it yields CASSLGAGNSYNEQFF. The full variable domain, its missing parts supplied by reference TRBV5-1 and TRBJ2-1, is KAGVTQTPRYLIKTRGQQVTLSCSPISGHRSVSWYQQTPGQGLQFLFEYFSETQRNKGNFPGRFSGRQFSNSRSEMNVSTLELGDSALYLCASSLGAGNSYNEQFFGPGTRLTVL.